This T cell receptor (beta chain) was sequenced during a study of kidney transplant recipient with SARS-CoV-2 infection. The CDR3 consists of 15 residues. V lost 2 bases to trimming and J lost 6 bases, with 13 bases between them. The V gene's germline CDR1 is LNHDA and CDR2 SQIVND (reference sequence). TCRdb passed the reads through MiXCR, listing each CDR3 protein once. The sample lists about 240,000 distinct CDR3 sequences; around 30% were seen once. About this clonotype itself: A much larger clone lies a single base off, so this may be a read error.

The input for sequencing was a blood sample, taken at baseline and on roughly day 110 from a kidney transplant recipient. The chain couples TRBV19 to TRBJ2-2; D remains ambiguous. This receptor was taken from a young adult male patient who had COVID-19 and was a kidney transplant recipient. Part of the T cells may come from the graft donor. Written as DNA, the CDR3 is TGTGCCAGTAGTATAACCAGGAGAAACGCCGGGGAGCTGTTTTTT. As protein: CASSITRRNAGELFF.